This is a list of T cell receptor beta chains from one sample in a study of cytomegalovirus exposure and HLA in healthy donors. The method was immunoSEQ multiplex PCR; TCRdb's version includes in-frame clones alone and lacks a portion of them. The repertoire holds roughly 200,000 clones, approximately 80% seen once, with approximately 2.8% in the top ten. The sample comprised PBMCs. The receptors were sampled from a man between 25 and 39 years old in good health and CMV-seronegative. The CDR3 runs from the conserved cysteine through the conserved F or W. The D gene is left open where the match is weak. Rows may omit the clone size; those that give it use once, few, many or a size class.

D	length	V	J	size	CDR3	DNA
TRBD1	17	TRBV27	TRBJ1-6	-	CASSLQQGRLNNSPLHF	TGTGCCAGCAGTTTGCAACAGGGGCGGTTAAATAATTCACCCCTCCACTTT
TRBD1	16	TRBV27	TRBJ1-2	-	CASSLGQGASLDGYTF	TGTGCCAGCAGTTTAGGGCAGGGGGCGTCGCTTGATGGCTACACCTTC
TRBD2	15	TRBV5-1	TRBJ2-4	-	CASSLAGSGENIQYF	TGCGCCAGCAGCTTGGCGGGTAGCGGGGAAAACATTCAGTACTTC
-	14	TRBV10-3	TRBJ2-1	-	CAISGGVQDNEQFF	TGTGCCATCAGCGGGGGAGTTCAGGACAATGAGCAGTTCTTC
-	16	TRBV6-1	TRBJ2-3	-	CASSEDWRGGTDTQYF	TGTGCCAGCAGTGAAGACTGGCGGGGAGGCACGGATACGCAGTATTTT
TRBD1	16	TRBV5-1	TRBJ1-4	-	CASSWGQGTFNEKLFF	TGCGCCAGCAGCTGGGGACAGGGAACCTTTAATGAAAAACTGTTTTTT
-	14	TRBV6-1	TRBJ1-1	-	CASIGGAVNTEAFF	TGTGCCAGCATCGGAGGGGCCGTGAACACTGAAGCTTTCTTT
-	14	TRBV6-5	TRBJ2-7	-	CASRESGIYYEQYF	TGTGCCAGCAGAGAATCAGGGATTTATTACGAGCAGTACTTC
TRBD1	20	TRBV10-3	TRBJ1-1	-	CAITPERTGGNLLWNAEAFF	TGTGCCATCACCCCGGAGAGGACAGGGGGCAACTTATTGTGGAACGCTGAAGCTTTCTTT
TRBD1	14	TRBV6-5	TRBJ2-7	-	CASSLGQDTYEQYF	TGTGCCAGCAGCCTCGGACAGGACACCTACGAGCAGTACTTC
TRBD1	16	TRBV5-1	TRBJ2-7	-	CASSPWPRDRGYEQYF	TGCGCCAGCAGCCCCTGGCCCAGGGACAGGGGCTACGAGCAGTACTTC
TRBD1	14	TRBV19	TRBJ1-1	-	CASGRDRANTEAFF	TGTGCCAGTGGCAGGGACAGGGCGAACACTGAAGCTTTCTTT
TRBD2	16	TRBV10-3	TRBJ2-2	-	CAISESSGVNTGELFF	TGTGCCATCAGTGAGTCTAGCGGGGTGAACACCGGGGAGCTGTTTTTT
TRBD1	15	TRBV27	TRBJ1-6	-	CASSFEGTGNSPLHF	TGTGCCAGCAGTTTCGAGGGGACAGGGAATTCACCCCTCCACTTT
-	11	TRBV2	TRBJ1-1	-	CASMGRREAFF	TGTGCCAGCATGGGGCGCCGCGAGGCTTTCTTT
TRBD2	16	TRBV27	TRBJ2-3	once	CASSSSPGGHSDTQYF	TGTGCCAGCAGTTCGTCCCCGGGGGGGCACTCAGATACGCAGTATTTT
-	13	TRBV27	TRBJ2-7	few	CASSSDYNDEQYF	TGTGCCAGCAGTTCAGACTATAACGACGAGCAGTACTTC
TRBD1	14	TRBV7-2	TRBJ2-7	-	CASSPRKGTVQQYF	TGTGCCAGCAGCCCCCGCAAAGGGACAGTTCAGCAGTACTTC
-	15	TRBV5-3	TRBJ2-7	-	CARSLVPGYPYEQYF	TGTGCCAGAAGCTTGGTCCCAGGGTATCCCTACGAGCAGTACTTC
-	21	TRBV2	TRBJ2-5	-	CASSERGVGSSNPRGLETQYF	TGTGCCAGCAGTGAAAGGGGTGTGGGGAGTTCTAACCCCAGGGGTCTAGAGACCCAGTACTTC
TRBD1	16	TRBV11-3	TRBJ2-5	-	CASSLGGGAGVETQYF	TGTGCCAGCAGCTTAGGAGGGGGCGCGGGTGTAGAGACCCAGTACTTC
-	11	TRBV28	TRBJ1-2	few	CASRLDYGYTF	TGTGCTAGCCGGTTGGACTATGGCTACACCTTC
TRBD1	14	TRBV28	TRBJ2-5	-	CASGGQGPQETQYF	TGTGCCAGCGGTGGACAGGGGCCCCAAGAGACCCAGTACTTC
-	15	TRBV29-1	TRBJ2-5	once	CSVNDGGRSGETQYF	TGCAGCGTCAATGACGGCGGTCGGTCCGGGGAGACCCAGTACTTC
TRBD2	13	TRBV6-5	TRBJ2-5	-	CASSGGGQETQYF	TGTGCCAGCAGTGGGGGGGGGCAAGAGACCCAGTACTTC
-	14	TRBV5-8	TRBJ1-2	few	CASRTRTFANGYTF	TGTGCCAGCAGAACACGGACTTTCGCTAATGGCTACACCTTC
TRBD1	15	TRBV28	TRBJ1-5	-	CASSSGDRGNQPQHF	TGTGCCAGCAGTTCCGGGGACAGGGGCAATCAGCCCCAGCATTTT
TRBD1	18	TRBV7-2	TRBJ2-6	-	CASSLSTGAYSGANVLTF	TGTGCCAGCAGCTTAAGTACAGGGGCTTATTCTGGGGCCAACGTCCTGACTTTC
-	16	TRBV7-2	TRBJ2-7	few	CASSPLESRGSYEQYF	TGTGCCAGCAGCCCCTTGGAATCGAGAGGCTCCTACGAGCAGTACTTC
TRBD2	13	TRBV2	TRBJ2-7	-	CASSEEQAGGQPF	TGTGCCAGCAGTGAGGAACAAGCGGGGGGTCAACCGTTC
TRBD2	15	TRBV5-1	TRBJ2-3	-	CASGPGRGNTDTQYF	TGCGCCAGCGGCCCCGGGAGGGGTAACACAGATACGCAGTATTTT
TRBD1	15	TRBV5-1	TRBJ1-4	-	CASSPGTGRIEKLFF	TGCGCCAGCAGCCCCGGGACAGGGAGAATAGAAAAACTGTTTTTT
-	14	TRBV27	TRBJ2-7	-	CASTTHREYYEQYF	TGTGCCAGCACTACACACAGGGAGTACTACGAGCAGTACTTC
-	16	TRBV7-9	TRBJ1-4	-	CASSLVGGRPNEKLFF	TGTGCCAGCAGCTTAGTGGGGGGGCGGCCTAATGAAAAACTGTTTTTT
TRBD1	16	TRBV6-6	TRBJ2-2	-	CASSSAGGINTGELFF	TGTGCCAGCAGTTCCGCAGGGGGAATTAACACCGGGGAGCTGTTTTTT
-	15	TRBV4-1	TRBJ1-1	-	CASSQVGSMSTEAFF	TGCGCCAGCAGCCAGGTCGGGTCCATGAGCACTGAAGCTTTCTTT
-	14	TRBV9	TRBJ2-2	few	CASRSTANTGELFF	TGTGCCAGCAGGAGCACAGCGAACACCGGGGAGCTGTTTTTT
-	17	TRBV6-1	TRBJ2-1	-	CASSDVWSWSSYNEQFF	TGTGCCAGCAGTGACGTCTGGAGCTGGAGCTCCTACAATGAGCAGTTCTTC
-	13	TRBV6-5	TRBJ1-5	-	CASSSLNRQPQHF	TGTGCCAGCAGTTCCCTGAACAGACAGCCCCAGCATTTT
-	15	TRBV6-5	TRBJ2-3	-	CASSPEGLGTDTQYF	TGTGCCAGCAGTCCCGAGGGTCTTGGCACAGATACGCAGTATTTT
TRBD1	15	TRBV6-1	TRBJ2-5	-	CASSEEGTVQETQYF	TGTGCCAGCAGTGAAGAAGGGACAGTCCAAGAGACCCAGTACTTC
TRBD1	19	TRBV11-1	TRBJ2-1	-	CASSLVGTGLHHLNNEQFF	TGTGCCAGCAGCTTAGTAGGGACAGGGTTACACCACCTCAACAATGAGCAGTTCTTC
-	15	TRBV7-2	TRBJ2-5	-	CASSFSQRYQETQYF	TGTGCCAGCAGCTTTTCCCAGCGGTACCAAGAGACCCAGTACTTC